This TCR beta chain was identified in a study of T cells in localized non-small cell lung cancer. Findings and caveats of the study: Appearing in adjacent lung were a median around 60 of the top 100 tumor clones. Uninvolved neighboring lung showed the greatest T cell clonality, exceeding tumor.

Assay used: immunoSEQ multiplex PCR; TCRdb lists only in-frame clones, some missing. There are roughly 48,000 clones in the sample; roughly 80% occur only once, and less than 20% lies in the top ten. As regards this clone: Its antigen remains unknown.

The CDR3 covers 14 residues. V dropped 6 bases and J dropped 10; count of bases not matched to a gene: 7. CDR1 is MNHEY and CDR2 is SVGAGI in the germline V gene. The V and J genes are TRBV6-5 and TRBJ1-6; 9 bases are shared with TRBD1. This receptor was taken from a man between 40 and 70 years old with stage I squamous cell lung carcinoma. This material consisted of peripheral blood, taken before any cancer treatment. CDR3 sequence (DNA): TGTGCCAGCAGGACCGGGACAGGGAACTCACCCCTCCACTTT. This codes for CASRTGTGNSPLHF.